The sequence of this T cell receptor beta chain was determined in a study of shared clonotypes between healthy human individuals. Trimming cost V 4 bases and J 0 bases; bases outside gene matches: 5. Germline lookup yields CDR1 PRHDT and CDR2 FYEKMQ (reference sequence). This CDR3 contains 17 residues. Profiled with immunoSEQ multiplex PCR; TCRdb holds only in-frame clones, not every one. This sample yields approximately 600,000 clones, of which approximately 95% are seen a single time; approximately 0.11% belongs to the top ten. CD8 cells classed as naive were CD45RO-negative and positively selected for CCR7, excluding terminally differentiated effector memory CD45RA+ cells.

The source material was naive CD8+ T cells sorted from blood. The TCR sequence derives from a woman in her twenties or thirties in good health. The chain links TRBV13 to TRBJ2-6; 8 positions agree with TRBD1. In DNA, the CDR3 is TGTGCCAGCAGCTCGGGACAGGCGAGCTCTGGGGCCAACGTCCTGACTTTC. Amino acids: CASSSGQASSGANVLTF.